The following is a T cell receptor beta chain sequence with its context. Its target is not known. The data derive from a study of T cell repertoires in cytomegalovirus infection. Across the study: The public TCR beta signatures pointed to both CMV infection and matching HLA type. Study-wide findings and caveats: HLA-C-restricted CMV-specific TCR beta clonotypes prevailed in the ex vivo response.

TCRdb reprocessed the reads with MiXCR, giving one entry per CDR3 protein. The sample has around 300,000 distinct CDR3 sequences, just under 25% seen once. The CDR3 is 15 residues long. Trimming took 4 bases from V and 5 from J, leaving 16 bases between them. Per germline, CDR1 SGHTA and CDR2 FQGNSA. The V and J genes are TRBV7-2 and TRBJ2-3; possibly TRBD2 for D (5 bases). The sequencing used cultured PBMCs, collected from culture after CMV antigen stimulation. This receptor was obtained from a human donor in good health (CMV status not recorded). Some clones in this sample may be carry-over from other donors' samples. CDR3 loop: CASSSPSGVGDTQYF. DNA of the CDR3: TGTGCCAGCAGCTCCCCCAGCGGAGTTGGAGATACGCAGTATTTT.